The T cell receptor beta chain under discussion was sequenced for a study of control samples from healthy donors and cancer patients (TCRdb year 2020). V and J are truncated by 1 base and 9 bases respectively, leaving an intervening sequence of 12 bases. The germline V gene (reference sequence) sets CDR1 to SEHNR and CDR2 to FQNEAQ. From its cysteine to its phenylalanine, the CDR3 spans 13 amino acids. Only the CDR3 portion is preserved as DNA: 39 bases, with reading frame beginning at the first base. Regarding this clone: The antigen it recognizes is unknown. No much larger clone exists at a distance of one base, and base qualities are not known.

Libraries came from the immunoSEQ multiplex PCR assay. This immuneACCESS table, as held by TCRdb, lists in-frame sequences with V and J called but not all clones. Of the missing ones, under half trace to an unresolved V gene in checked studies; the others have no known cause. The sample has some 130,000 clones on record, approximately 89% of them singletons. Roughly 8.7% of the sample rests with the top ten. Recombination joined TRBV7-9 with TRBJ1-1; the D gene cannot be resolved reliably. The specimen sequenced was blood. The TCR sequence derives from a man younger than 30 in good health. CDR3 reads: CASSLEDSFKAFF. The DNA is TGTGCCAGCAGCTTAGAGGATTCGTTTAAAGCTTTCTTT.